The sequence of this TCR beta chain was determined in a study of CD8+CD57+ T cells in acquired aplastic anemia. V was pared by 3 bases and J by 0 bases, with 15 bases between. Germline V gene sequence: CDR1 LNHNV, CDR2 YYDKDF (reference sequence). The CDR3 loop spans 16 amino acids. Genomic DNA templated the TCR beta VDJ and CDR3 profiling. One entry per CDR3 protein, called by TCRdb with MiXCR from the reads. Altogether 130,000 or so distinct CDR3 sequences are present, around two fifths being singletons, with the ten largest covering 8% to 9%. The receptor's source is a human donor in good health, serving as a control. This chain links TRBV15 with TRBJ2-7, with TRBD1 as a possible D gene (7 bases). The sequenced sample was sorted CD4+, CD8+, or CD8+CD57+ T cells (not recorded which) from PBMCs. CDR3 protein: CATSREGTASSYEQYF. In DNA form, the CDR3 reads TGTGCCACCAGCAGGGAGGGGACAGCTAGCTCCTACGAGCAGTACTTC. The full variable domain, in which reference TRBV15 and TRBJ2-7 provide the parts outside the CDR3, is DAMVIQNPRYQVTQFGKPVTLSCSQTLNHNVMYWYQQKSSQAPKLLFHYYDKDFNNEADTPDNFQSRRPNTSFCFLDIRSPGLGDTAMYLCATSREGTASSYEQYFGPGTRLTVT.